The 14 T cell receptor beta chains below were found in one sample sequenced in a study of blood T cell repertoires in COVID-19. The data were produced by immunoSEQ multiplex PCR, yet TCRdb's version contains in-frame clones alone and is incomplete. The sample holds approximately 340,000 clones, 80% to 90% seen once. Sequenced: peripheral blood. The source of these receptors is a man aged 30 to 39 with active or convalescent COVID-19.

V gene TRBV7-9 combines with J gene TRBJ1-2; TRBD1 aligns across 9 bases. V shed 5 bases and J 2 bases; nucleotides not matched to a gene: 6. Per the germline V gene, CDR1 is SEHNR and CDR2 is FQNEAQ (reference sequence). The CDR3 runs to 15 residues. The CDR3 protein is CASSPWTGENYGYTF. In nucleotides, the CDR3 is TGTGCCAGCAGCCCGTGGACAGGGGAGAACTATGGCTACACCTTC.

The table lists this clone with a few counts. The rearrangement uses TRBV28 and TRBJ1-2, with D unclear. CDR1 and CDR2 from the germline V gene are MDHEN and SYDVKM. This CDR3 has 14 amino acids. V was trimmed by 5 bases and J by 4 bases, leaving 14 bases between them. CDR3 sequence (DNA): TGTGCCAGCAGTCCGCCGGGGTTGGCCTATGGCTACACCTTC. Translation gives CASSPPGLAYGYTF.

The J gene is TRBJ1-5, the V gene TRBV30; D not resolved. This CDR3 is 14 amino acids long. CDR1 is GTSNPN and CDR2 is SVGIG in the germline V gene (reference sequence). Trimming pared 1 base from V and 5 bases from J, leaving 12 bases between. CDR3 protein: CAWSGDIADQPQHF. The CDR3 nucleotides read TGTGCCTGGAGTGGCGACATTGCCGATCAGCCCCAGCATTTT.

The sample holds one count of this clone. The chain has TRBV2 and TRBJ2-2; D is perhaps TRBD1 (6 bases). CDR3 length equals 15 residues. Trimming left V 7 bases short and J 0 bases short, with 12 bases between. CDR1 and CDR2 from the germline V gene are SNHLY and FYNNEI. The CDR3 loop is CASIGGPANTGELFF. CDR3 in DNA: TGTGCCAGCATAGGGGGTCCGGCGAACACCGGGGAGCTGTTTTTT.

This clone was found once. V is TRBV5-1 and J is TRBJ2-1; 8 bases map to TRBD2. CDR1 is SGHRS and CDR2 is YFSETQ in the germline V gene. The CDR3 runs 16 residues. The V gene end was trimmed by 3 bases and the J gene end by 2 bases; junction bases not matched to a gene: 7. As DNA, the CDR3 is TGCGCCAGCAGCTACGTCCGCGGGGGGACCTACAATGAGCAGTTCTTC. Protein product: CASSYVRGGTYNEQFF.

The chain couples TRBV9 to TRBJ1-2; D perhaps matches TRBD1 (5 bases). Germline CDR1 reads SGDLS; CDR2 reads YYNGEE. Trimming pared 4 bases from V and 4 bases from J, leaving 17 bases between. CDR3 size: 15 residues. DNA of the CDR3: TGTGCCAGCAGCAAACGACCTGACAGTTCCTATGGCTACACCTTC. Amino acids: CASSKRPDSSYGYTF.

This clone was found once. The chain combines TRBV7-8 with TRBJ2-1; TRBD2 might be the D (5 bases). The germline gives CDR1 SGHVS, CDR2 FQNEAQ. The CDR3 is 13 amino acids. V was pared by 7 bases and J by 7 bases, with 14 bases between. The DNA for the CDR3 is TGTGCCAGCAATCTAGGCAGAGGGAATGAGCAGTTCTTC. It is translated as CASNLGRGNEQFF.

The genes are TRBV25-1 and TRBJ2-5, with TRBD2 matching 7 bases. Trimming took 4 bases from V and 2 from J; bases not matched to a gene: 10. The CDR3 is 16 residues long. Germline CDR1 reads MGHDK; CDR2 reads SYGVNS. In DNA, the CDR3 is TGTGCCAGCAGTGGAACCCTCCGGGGGGTACAAGAGACCCAGTACTTC. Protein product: CASSGTLRGVQETQYF.

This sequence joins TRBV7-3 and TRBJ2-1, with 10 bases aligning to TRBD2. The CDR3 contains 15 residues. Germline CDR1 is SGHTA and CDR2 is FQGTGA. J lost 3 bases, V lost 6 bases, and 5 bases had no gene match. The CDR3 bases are TGTGCCAGCAGTTTAGCTAGCGGGGGCTACAATGAGCAGTTCTTC. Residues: CASSLASGGYNEQFF.

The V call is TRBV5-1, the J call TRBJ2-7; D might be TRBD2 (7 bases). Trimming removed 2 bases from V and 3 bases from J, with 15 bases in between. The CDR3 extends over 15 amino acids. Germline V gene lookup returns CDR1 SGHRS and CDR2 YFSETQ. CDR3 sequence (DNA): TGCGCCAGCAGCTTACCCAACGGGGGGCACTACGAGCAGTACTTC. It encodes CASSLPNGGHYEQYF.

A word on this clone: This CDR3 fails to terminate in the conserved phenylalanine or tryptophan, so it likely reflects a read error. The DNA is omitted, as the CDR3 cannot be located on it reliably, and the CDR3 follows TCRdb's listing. The CDR3 sequence is CASSQEGSQASGS. This chain joins TRBV14 and TRBJ1-4; TRBD1 reflects the table's D call only, with no check against the DNA. The length of the CDR3 is 13 amino acids, counting both ends. Looked up from germline, CDR1 is SGHDN and CDR2 is FVKESK.

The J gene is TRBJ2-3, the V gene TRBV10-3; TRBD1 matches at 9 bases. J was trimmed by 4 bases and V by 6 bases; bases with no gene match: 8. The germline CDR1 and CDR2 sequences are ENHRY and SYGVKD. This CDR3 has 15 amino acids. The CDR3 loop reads CAISTGGASSDTQYF. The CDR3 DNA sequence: TGTGCCATCAGCACAGGGGGCGCTTCTTCAGATACGCAGTATTTT.

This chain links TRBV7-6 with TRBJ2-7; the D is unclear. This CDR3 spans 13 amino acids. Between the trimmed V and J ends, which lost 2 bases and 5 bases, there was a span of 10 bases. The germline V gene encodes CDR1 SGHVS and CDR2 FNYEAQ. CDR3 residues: CASSLNPGDEQYF. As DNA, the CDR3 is TGTGCCAGCAGCTTAAACCCCGGAGACGAGCAGTACTTC.

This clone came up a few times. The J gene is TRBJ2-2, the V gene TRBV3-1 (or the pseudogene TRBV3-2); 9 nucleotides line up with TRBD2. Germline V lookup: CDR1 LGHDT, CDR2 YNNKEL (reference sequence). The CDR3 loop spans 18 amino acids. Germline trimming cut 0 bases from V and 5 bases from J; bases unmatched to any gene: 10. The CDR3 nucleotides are TGTGCCAGCAGCCAAGATTTCCCTGCGGGGGGGCTTACCGGGGAGCTGTTTTTT. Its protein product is CASSQDFPAGGLTGELFF.